The 14 T cell receptor beta chains below come from one sample, sequenced in a study of beta chain features in type 1 diabetes. Findings and caveats of the study: A moderate, significant TCRB CDR3 shortening appeared in type 1 diabetes across four CD4+ subsets.

Their antigens remain unidentified. The entirety of the isolated RNA underwent reverse transcription, so expressed TCRB transcripts were sequenced. Assay used: immunoSEQ multiplex PCR; TCRdb lists only in-frame clones, some missing. The table includes about 160,000 clones, about a tenth detected once. Material: central memory CD4+ T cells from blood. All receptors come from a man aged 25 to 40 with type 1 diabetes.

This clone was found a few times. This rearrangement joins TRBV21-1 to TRBJ2-7; the DNA was not used to check the table's D call, TRBD2. TRBV21-1 corresponds to a pseudogene. This CDR3 comprises 15 residues. The CDR3 loop reads CASSTISGSPYEQYF. DNA for the CDR3: TGTGCCAGCAGCACCATAAGTGGGAGCCCCTACGAGCAGTACTTC.

This clone appeared many times. The chain recombines TRBV30 with TRBJ2-2, with D possibly TRBD1 on 5 matching bases. CDR1 and CDR2 (germline): GTSNPN, SVGIG (reference sequence). The length of the CDR3 is 14 residues. The V end lost 2 bases, the J end lost 6 bases, and 13 bases lay between the germline ends. The CDR3 DNA reads as TGTGCCTGGAGTCTAACTCTCAGGGCCGGGGAGCTGTTTTTT. It encodes CAWSLTLRAGELFF.

This clone was seen more than once but under ten times. The rearrangement joins TRBV7-6 to TRBJ2-7; the match to TRBD1 covers 9 bases. V shed 4 bases, J shed 4 bases, and the junction held 8 bases outside the gene matches. CDR1 and CDR2 from the germline V gene are SGHVS and FNYEAQ. The CDR3 is 15 amino acids. The CDR3 loop reads CASSSGTGKEYEQYF. DNA of the CDR3: TGTGCCAGCAGCTCCGGGACAGGGAAAGAGTACGAGCAGTACTTC.

In this sample, this clone turned up once. The genes are TRBV2 and TRBJ2-5; the D gene is possibly TRBD2 (5 bases). CDR1 and CDR2 from the germline V gene are SNHLY and FYNNEI. The V and J ends lost 5 bases and 5 bases respectively, with 15 bases between them. The CDR3 has 14 amino acids. The CDR3 DNA sequence: TGTGCCAGCAGTTCAAACGGGGTAATGGAGACCCAGTACTTC. It is translated as CASSSNGVMETQYF.

This clone was detected a few times. The rearrangement links TRBV6-5 to TRBJ1-5; 8 bases line up with TRBD1. The V gene's germline CDR1 is MNHEY and CDR2 SVGAGI. CDR3 length: 14 residues. The V gene end was trimmed by 6 bases and the J gene end by 9 bases; junction bases not matched to a gene: 10. The CDR3 coding sequence is TGTGCCAGCAGCTCTGGACAGGGCGGGCGGCCCCAGCATTTT. Its protein is CASSSGQGGRPQHF.

This clone was observed a handful of times. V gene TRBV10-3 combines with J gene TRBJ1-2; TRBD1 matches at 7 bases. CDR1 and CDR2 from the germline V gene are ENHRY and SYGVKD. This CDR3 has 14 amino acids. The V segment lost 7 bases and the J segment 5 bases; nucleotides outside the gene matches: 10. CDR3 DNA sequence: TGTGCCATCACCCCACGGACAGGCCCATATGGCTACACCTTC. This translates into CAITPRTGPYGYTF.

This clone occurred a few times. In DNA, the CDR3 is TGTGCCTGGGGGAGACAGGGGGTTATAGGGGAGACCCAGTACTTC. This codes for CAWGRQGVIGETQYF. The chain links TRBV30 to TRBJ2-5, with 9 bases fitting TRBD1. CDR3 length: 15 residues. In germline, CDR1 is GTSNPN, CDR2 SVGIG (reference sequence). V lost 5 bases and J lost 5; bases outside the gene matches: 12.

This clone appeared a few times. The chain uses TRBV15 and TRBJ2-1; maybe TRBD2 (6 bases). V was pared by 3 bases and J by 2 bases, with 8 bases between. This CDR3 spans 14 amino acids. CDR1 LNHNV and CDR2 YYDKDF come from the germline V gene (reference sequence). CDR3 sequence (DNA): TGTGCCACCAGCAGCGGGGGTACCTACAATGAGCAGTTCTTC. Amino acid sequence: CATSSGGTYNEQFF.

This clone turned up a few times. The chain carries TRBV2 and TRBJ2-7, with unresolved D. Per germline, CDR1 SNHLY and CDR2 FYNNEI. Trimming cost V 4 bases and J 3 bases, with 4 bases left between them. This CDR3 is built from 11 residues. CDR3 protein: CASSAGYEQYF. The CDR3 DNA is TGTGCCAGCAGTGCCGGCTACGAGCAGTACTTC.

This clone appeared a few times. The rearrangement links TRBV9 to TRBJ2-5; 8 nucleotides align to TRBD1. Germline CDR1 is SGDLS and CDR2 is YYNGEE. V was clipped by 3 bases and J by 5 bases; unmatched bases: 12. This CDR3 contains 16 residues. CDR3 sequence reads: CASSAEGSQGAETQYF. The CDR3 DNA reads TGTGCCAGCAGCGCCGAGGGGTCCCAGGGGGCGGAGACCCAGTACTTC.

The sample holds a few counts of this clone. The V and J genes are TRBV7-2 and TRBJ1-5; D is unclear. The germline V and J ends were trimmed by 3 bases and 3 bases, with 9 bases remaining between them. The germline V gene has CDR1 SGHTA and CDR2 FQGNSA. This CDR3 spans 14 amino acids. Here the CDR3 reads CASSFGPTNQPQHF. CDR3 DNA sequence: TGTGCCAGCAGCTTTGGGCCCACCAATCAGCCCCAGCATTTT.

The V gene is TRBV19, the J gene TRBJ1-5; D remains ambiguous. V gave up 1 base and J gave up 5 bases, with 12 bases separating them. The V gene's germline CDR1 is LNHDA and CDR2 SQIVND (reference sequence). The CDR3 has 15 residues. The CDR3 loop is CASSIGGGWDQPQHF. In DNA, the CDR3 is TGTGCCAGTAGTATAGGCGGAGGGTGGGATCAGCCCCAGCATTTT.

The table lists this clone with a few counts. V usage is TRBV6-6 and J usage is TRBJ1-5; the match to TRBD1 covers 9 bases. This CDR3 spans 15 amino acids. Looked up from germline, CDR1 is MNHNY and CDR2 is SVGAGI (reference sequence). Losses at the gene ends were 0 bases for V and 9 bases for J; bases not matched to a gene: 6. The CDR3 sequence: CASSYSPGQGGPQHF. CDR3 in DNA: TGTGCCAGCAGTTACTCTCCGGGACAGGGTGGGCCCCAGCATTTT.

In its sample, this clone was seen a few times. The V and J genes are TRBV7-9 and TRBJ1-1; 8 bases agree with TRBD1. The germline CDR1 and CDR2 sequences are SEHNR and FQNEAQ (reference sequence). The CDR3 has 14 residues. Unmatched junction bases numbered 6, after V lost 5 bases and J lost 4 bases. The CDR3 sequence: CASSTNRGTTEAFF. In DNA, the CDR3 is TGTGCCAGCAGCACCAACAGGGGGACCACTGAAGCTTTCTTT.